The 28 T cell receptor beta chains reported below all come from one sample, sequenced in a study of control samples from healthy donors and cancer patients. The protocol was immunoSEQ multiplex PCR, while the TCRdb copy is restricted to in-frame clones and leaves out a portion. The sample records 65,000 to 95,000 clones, around 87% being singletons. Material for sequencing was blood. Receptors originate from a man aged 45-65 years in good health.

This chain uses TRBV5-1 with TRBJ1-1, with D perhaps matching TRBD1 (5 bases). V lost 0 bases to trimming and J lost 3 bases, with 12 bases between them. Germline CDR1 is SGHRS and CDR2 is YFSETQ. The CDR3 totals 15 residues. The CDR3 sequence is CASSLGSGVHTEAFF. For the CDR3, the DNA is TGCGCCAGCAGCTTGGGGTCGGGGGTTCACACTGAAGCTTTCTTT.

This chain joins TRBV29-1 and TRBJ1-1; D is unclear. Germline CDR1 is SQVTM and CDR2 is ANQGSEA. CDR3 length: 13 amino acids. The V end was cut by 2 bases, the J end by 0 bases, with 7 bases between. This CDR3 reads CSVEQFLNTEAFF. CDR3 DNA sequence: TGCAGCGTTGAACAGTTTTTGAACACTGAAGCTTTCTTT.

The V gene is TRBV5-1, the J gene TRBJ2-5, with 9 bases matching TRBD2. Per the germline V gene, CDR1 is SGHRS and CDR2 is YFSETQ. The V gene end was trimmed by 0 bases and the J gene end by 5 bases; junction bases not matched to a gene: 5. The CDR3 is made up of 15 amino acids. The CDR3 spells CASSLGLAGSETQYF. The CDR3 nucleotides read TGCGCCAGCAGCTTGGGGCTAGCGGGAAGTGAGACCCAGTACTTC.

V is TRBV2 and J is TRBJ1-6; D call uncertain. The CDR3 runs to 14 residues. The V gene lost 8 bases and the J gene lost 0 bases, with 8 bases spanning the gap. From germline, CDR1 is SNHLY and CDR2 FYNNEI. The CDR3 is CASLQSSYNSPLHF. The CDR3 nucleotides read TGTGCCAGCCTCCAGAGCTCCTATAATTCACCCCTCCACTTT.

The J gene is TRBJ2-1, the V gene TRBV10-3, with D perhaps TRBD1 (5 bases). CDR3 length equals 14 residues. V was clipped by 8 bases and J by 7 bases, with 18 bases between them. Germline V gene sequence: CDR1 ENHRY, CDR2 SYGVKD. The CDR3 here is CAIAGGAQGNEQFF. The CDR3 region has the DNA TGTGCCATCGCAGGTGGGGCCCAGGGAAATGAGCAGTTCTTC.

This rearrangement joins TRBV11-2 to TRBJ2-6; D not resolved. The germline V and J ends were trimmed by 8 bases and 2 bases, with 7 bases remaining between them. Germline-derived CDR1 and CDR2 are SGHAT and FQNNGV. CDR3 length: 13 residues. CDR3 bases: TGTGCCAGCGGGGTAGCTGGGGCCAACGTCCTGACTTTC. As protein: CASGVAGANVLTF.

V is TRBV6-2 or TRBV6-3 and J is TRBJ2-7; 8 nucleotides align to TRBD2. This CDR3 has 14 residues. The V and J ends lost 5 bases and 0 bases, in that order; junction bases with no gene match: 3. Per germline, CDR1 MNHEY and CDR2 SVGEGT. In DNA form, the CDR3 reads TGTGCCAGCAGTACCGGGACTAGCTCCTACGAGCAGTACGTC. It translates to CASSTGTSSYEQYV.

The chain couples TRBV24-1 to TRBJ2-1; weak D call: TRBD2 (5 bases). Trimming cost V 7 bases and J 0 bases, with 9 bases left between them. The CDR3 is 14 residues long. Germline loops: CDR1 KGHDR, CDR2 SFDVKD. The CDR3 DNA follows: TGTGCCACCAGATCAAGCGGCTCCTACAATGAGCAGTTCTTC. Its protein is CATRSSGSYNEQFF.

This chain joins TRBV5-6 and TRBJ1-1, with D unclear. V lost 0 bases, J lost 11 bases, and 11 bases lay in between. Germline assignment: CDR1 SGHDT and CDR2 YYEEEE. The CDR3 spans 12 residues. CDR3 bases: TGTGCCAGCAGCTTGGGGGTAGCCTCGGCTTTCTTT. This translates into CASSLGVASAFF.

The CDR3 reads CASSQAITYTEAFF. CDR3 nucleotides: TGTGCCAGCAGCCAGGCGATAACGTACACTGAAGCTTTCTTT. The genes are TRBV4-2 and TRBJ1-1; D call uncertain. The germline gives CDR1 LGHNA, CDR2 YNFKEQ. The CDR3 spans 14 residues. V lost 3 bases, J lost 3 bases, and 11 bases lay in between.

This rearrangement joins TRBV6-2 or TRBV6-3 to TRBJ1-6, with D possibly TRBD1 on 5 matching bases. Germline lookup yields CDR1 MNHEY and CDR2 SVGEGT. CDR3 length: 18 residues. V lost 7 bases to trimming and J lost 5 bases, with 24 bases between them. As DNA, the CDR3 is TGTGCCAGCAACCCCCCGCCCGGTGCGGGGCCTGATAATTCACCCCTCCACTTT. Its translation: CASNPPPGAGPDNSPLHF.

This rearrangement joins TRBV6-6 to TRBJ2-1; TRBD2 agrees at 8 bases. The CDR3 sequence is 16 residues long. Germline trimming cut 4 bases from V and 5 bases from J; bases unmatched to any gene: 10. Per the germline V gene, CDR1 is MNHNY and CDR2 is SVGAGI (reference sequence). The CDR3 bases are TGTGCCAGCAGTTCCCGGGAGGGCCAGGTAGACAATGAGCAGTTCTTC. Translation gives CASSSREGQVDNEQFF.

This clone occurred a few times. The chain employs TRBV18 and TRBJ2-1, with D possibly TRBD1 on 5 matching bases. Germline CDR1 KGHSH, CDR2 LQKENI. The V end lost 3 bases, the J end lost 3 bases, and 18 bases lay between the germline ends. The CDR3 loop spans 17 amino acids. The CDR3 sequence: CASSPIYDRDFYNEQFF. As DNA, the CDR3 is TGTGCCAGCTCACCTATATATGACAGAGATTTCTACAATGAGCAGTTCTTC.

The chain couples TRBV4-2 to TRBJ1-1; TRBD1 is a possible D gene (6 bases). Germline CDR1 reads LGHNA; CDR2 reads YNFKEQ. The CDR3 runs to 16 residues. The ends were cut back, 3 bases at V and 0 bases at J, with 14 bases in the middle. CDR3 DNA sequence: TGTGCCAGCAGCCAGGCCCAGGGGTCGGTGAACACTGAAGCTTTCTTT. Its protein is CASSQAQGSVNTEAFF.

The CDR3 DNA follows: TGCAGCGTTGATGGACAGGGCATGGAAGCTTTCTTT. Translating gives CSVDGQGMEAFF. The rearrangement links TRBV29-1 to TRBJ1-1; 8 nucleotides align to TRBD1. This CDR3 has 12 residues. J was trimmed by 8 bases and V by 3 bases; bases with no gene match: 5. Germline CDR1 SQVTM, CDR2 ANQGSEA.

J is TRBJ2-1 and V is TRBV6-1; possibly TRBD2 for D (5 bases). V shed 7 bases and J shed 4 bases, with 14 bases lying between them. The CDR3 spans 14 residues. Germline CDR1 reads MNHNS; CDR2 reads SASEGT. The CDR3 bases are TGTGCCAGCACCCGGGATCAAATGTACAATGAGCAGTTCTTC. It yields the protein CASTRDQMYNEQFF.

This chain joins TRBV24-1 and TRBJ2-5; no definite D call. CDR1 and CDR2 (germline): KGHDR, SFDVKD. CDR3 size: 14 residues. V was trimmed by 3 bases and J by 4 bases, leaving 11 bases between them. CDR3 in DNA: TGTGCCACCAGTGATACAGCCTCCGGAGAGACCCAGTACTTC. As protein: CATSDTASGETQYF.

This sequence joins TRBV7-2 and TRBJ1-2; D not certain. The CDR3 is 12 amino acids. With 1 base removed from V and 8 bases from J, the gap between germline ends came to 8 bases. CDR1 is SGHTA, CDR2 FQGNSA, per germline. CDR3 sequence (DNA): TGTGCCAGCAGCTTAGTACCGCCGGGCTACACCTTC. Translating gives CASSLVPPGYTF.

This clone was recorded once. J is TRBJ2-5 and V is TRBV5-1; 16 positions agree with TRBD2. This CDR3 comprises 16 residues. Losses at the gene ends were 4 bases for V and 5 bases for J; bases not matched to a gene: 5. Per germline, CDR1 SGHRS and CDR2 YFSETQ. CDR3 in amino acids: CASSGGTSGREETQYF. CDR3 in DNA: TGCGCCAGCAGCGGTGGGACTAGCGGGAGGGAGGAGACCCAGTACTTC.

This chain links TRBV27 with TRBJ1-1, with a weak D call TRBD1 (5 bases). Germline lookup yields CDR1 MNHEY and CDR2 SMNVEV (reference sequence). Deletions cut 4 bases from V and 8 bases from J, with 14 bases between. This CDR3 region has 13 residues. This chain's CDR3 is CASSSSRGLEAFF. CDR3 sequence (DNA): TGTGCCAGCAGTTCCTCCCGGGGCCTGGAAGCTTTCTTT.

This clone was found a few times. The chain combines TRBV2 with TRBJ2-5; D gene unclear. V dropped 6 bases and J dropped 1 base, with 9 bases sitting between them. CDR1 SNHLY and CDR2 FYNNEI come from the germline V gene. The CDR3 is made up of 13 amino acids. This CDR3 reads CASSRNAQETQYF. DNA of the CDR3: TGTGCCAGCAGCCGGAACGCCCAAGAGACCCAGTACTTC.

The chain uses TRBV13 and TRBJ2-1; D is undetermined. The CDR3 extends over 13 amino acids. Germline V gives CDR1 PRHDT, CDR2 FYEKMQ (reference sequence). V was cut by 6 bases and J by 6 bases, with 12 bases left in between. The DNA for the CDR3 is TGTGCCAGCAGGGCTAAGAGATCCAATGAGCAGTTCTTC. Translation gives CASRAKRSNEQFF.

The chain joins TRBV19 to TRBJ2-2, with D perhaps TRBD2 (6 bases). The CDR3 length is 17 residues. The germline V gene encodes CDR1 LNHDA and CDR2 SQIVND (reference sequence). V lost 1 base, J lost 1 base, and 13 bases lay in between. The CDR3 DNA follows: TGTGCCAGTAGTATAGCGCCGGACTACTTGAACACCGGGGAGCTGTTTTTT. This sequence encodes CASSIAPDYLNTGELFF. Variable domain in full (rest from reference TRBV19 and TRBJ2-2): DGGITQSPKYLFRKEGQNVTLSCEQNLNHDAMYWYRQDPGQGLRLIYYSQIVNDFQKGDIAEGYSVSREKKESFPLTVTSAQKNPTAFYLCASSIAPDYLNTGELFFGEGSRLTVL.

The V gene is TRBV7-2, the J gene TRBJ1-1; D is perhaps TRBD1 (5 bases). Germline CDR1 is SGHTA and CDR2 is FQGNSA. Trimming pared 5 bases from V and 1 base from J, leaving 11 bases between. The CDR3 runs to 14 residues. The CDR3 loop reads CASSPGPENTEAFF. CDR3 nucleotides: TGTGCCAGCAGCCCGGGACCGGAGAACACTGAAGCTTTCTTT.

The chain recombines TRBV2 with TRBJ1-2; a possible D gene is TRBD1 (5 bases). CDR1 and CDR2 from the germline V gene are SNHLY and FYNNEI. The CDR3 length is 15 residues. V was clipped by 6 bases and J by 0 bases, with 14 bases between them. The CDR3 protein is CASRAGTLANYGYTF. CDR3 nucleotide sequence: TGTGCCAGCAGGGCCGGGACCTTAGCTAACTATGGCTACACCTTC.

The V gene is TRBV5-1, the J gene TRBJ1-1, with TRBD1 as a possible D gene (6 bases). The V gene's germline CDR1 is SGHRS and CDR2 YFSETQ. The CDR3 contains 14 residues. The V and J ends lost 3 bases and 1 base respectively, with 10 bases between them. As DNA, the CDR3 is TGCGCCAGCAGCTACGAGACAGGGAACACTGAAGCTTTCTTT. Its translation is CASSYETGNTEAFF.

This rearrangement joins TRBV10-3 to TRBJ1-2, with TRBD1 as a possible D gene (6 bases). The germline V gene encodes CDR1 ENHRY and CDR2 SYGVKD. The CDR3 totals 13 residues. The V and J ends lost 7 bases and 1 base respectively, with 10 bases between them. The CDR3 region is CAITGQYNYGYTF. In nucleotides, the CDR3 is TGTGCCATCACCGGACAGTATAACTATGGCTACACCTTC.

The chain couples TRBV13 to TRBJ2-5, with D possibly called TRBD1 or TRBD2 (5 bases each). V was shortened by 7 bases and J by 4 bases, with 13 bases between the two germline ends. Per germline, CDR1 PRHDT and CDR2 FYEKMQ (reference sequence). The CDR3 is made up of 13 amino acids. CDR3 in DNA: TGTGCCAGCACCTCCCGGGGACGAGAGACCCAGTACTTC. Translating gives CASTSRGRETQYF.